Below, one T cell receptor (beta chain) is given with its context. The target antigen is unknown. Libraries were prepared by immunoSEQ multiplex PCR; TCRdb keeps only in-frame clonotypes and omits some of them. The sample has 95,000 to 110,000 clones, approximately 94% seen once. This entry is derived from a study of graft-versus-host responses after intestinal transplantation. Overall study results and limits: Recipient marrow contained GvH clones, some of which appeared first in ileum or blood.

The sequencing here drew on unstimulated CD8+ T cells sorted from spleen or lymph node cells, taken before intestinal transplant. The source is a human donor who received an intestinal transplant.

The CDR3 region is CASPGTTYNEQFF. CDR3 bases: TGTGCCAGCCCCGGGACTACATACAATGAGCAGTTCTTC. The chain has TRBV2 and TRBJ2-1, with TRBD2 matching 7 bases. This CDR3 comprises 13 residues. The germline V gene encodes CDR1 SNHLY and CDR2 FYNNEI. V lost 8 bases to trimming and J lost 4 bases; unmatched junction nucleotides: 5. The complete variable domain, with remaining parts taken from reference TRBV2 and TRBJ2-1, reads EPEVTQTPSHQVTQMGQEVILRCVPISNHLYFYWYRQILGQKVEFLVSFYNNEISEKSEIFDDQFSVERPDGSNFTLKIRSTKLEDSAMYFCASPGTTYNEQFFGPGTRLTVL.